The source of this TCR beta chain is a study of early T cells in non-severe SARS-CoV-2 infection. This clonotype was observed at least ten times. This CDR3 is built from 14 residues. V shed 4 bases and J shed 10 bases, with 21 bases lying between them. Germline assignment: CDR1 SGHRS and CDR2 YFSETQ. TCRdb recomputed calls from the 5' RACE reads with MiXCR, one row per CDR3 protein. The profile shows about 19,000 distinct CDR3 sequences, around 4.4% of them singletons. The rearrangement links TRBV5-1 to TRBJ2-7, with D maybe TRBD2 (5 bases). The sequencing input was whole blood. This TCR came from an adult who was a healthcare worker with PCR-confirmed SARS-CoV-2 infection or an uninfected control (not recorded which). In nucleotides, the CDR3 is TGCGCCAGCAGCCCGGGGTCCTCCGCACCCCAACAGTACTTC. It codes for CASSPGSSAPQQYF.